The clone carrying this TCR beta chain came up many times. Its antigen is undetermined. Quantitative 5'-RACE was performed with molecular barcodes, and it yielded the TCR beta libraries. MiXCR was run by TCRdb on the 5' RACE reads, yielding one entry per CDR3 protein. The repertoire has 650,000 to 800,000 distinct CDR3 sequences, around 20% of them found once; the top ten carry over 15%. V shed 5 bases and J shed 0 bases, with 11 bases lying between them. The CDR3 runs to 15 residues. These data originate in a study of CD8 T cells in ankylosing spondylitis. Study observations and caveats: CD8+ disease-linked clones were present at relatively low frequencies in blood. Clones linked to disease were reported to show significant enrichment in matched ankylosing spondylitis synovial fluid. It appeared that ankylosing spondylitis blood was characterized by a TCR beta motif of eight highly homologous variants.

The chain uses TRBV12-3 or TRBV12-4 and TRBJ1-3; possibly TRBD1 for D (5 bases). The receptor's source is a male donor with ankylosing spondylitis. The sample was blood, either unsorted or a sorted T cell fraction (not recorded which). The CDR3: CASSPRGASGNTIYF. CDR3 sequence (DNA): TGTGCCAGCAGTCCCCGAGGGGCCTCTGGAAACACCATATATTTT.